This TCR beta chain appears in the sequencing data of a study of OX40 agonist ivuxolimab in advanced cancers. Sequencing used immunoSEQ multiplex PCR; TCRdb keeps in-frame clones, though not all of them. The sample shows about 55,000 clones, around 86% of them seen only once. This CDR3 is built from 12 residues. Germline V gene data show CDR1 as PRHDT and CDR2 as FYEKMQ (reference sequence). With 3 bases removed from V and 10 bases from J, the gap between germline ends came to 13 bases. This receptor was taken from an adult with an advanced solid tumor such as melanoma, head and neck, liver or kidney cancer. The material was CD4+ or CD8+ T cells sorted from blood, obtained in a trial of the OX40 agonist ivuxolimab. The V call is TRBV13, the J call TRBJ2-7; the D gene is possibly TRBD2 (5 bases). CDR3 residues: CASSFDGDSQYF. The CDR3 region has the DNA TGTGCCAGCAGCTTTGACGGGGATAGTCAGTACTTC.